These T cell receptor beta chains were read from a single sample in a study of CD8+ T cells in alopecia areata. Some clones are missing from TCRdb's copy, which holds only in-frame ones; the method was immunoSEQ multiplex PCR. The sample has about 190,000 clones, 50% to 70% seen once; the top ten hold roughly 14%. Sequencing used CD4+ T cells sorted from blood, obtained at week 0. These receptors all stem from a human donor with alopecia areata. Both conserved end residues are trimmed from each CDR3. Some rows have no size entry. The others give once, few or many, or a class for an expanded clone.

cdr3_aa: ASSFGREKLF
v_call: TRBV7-9
clone_size: -

cdr3_aa: ASSGGFHEQY
v_call: TRBV7-9
clone_size: few

cdr3_aa: ASSGRAGHVETQY
v_call: TRBV2
clone_size: few

cdr3_aa: ASSLGTNEQF
v_call: TRBV5-1
clone_size: -

cdr3_aa: ASSPMGQQNYGYT
v_call: TRBV7-9
clone_size: -

cdr3_aa: TSSQGGGTYEQY
v_call: TRBV1
clone_size: -

cdr3_aa: ASTSRTENTEAF
v_call: TRBV7-9
clone_size: few

cdr3_aa: ASSVSGGRRETQY
v_call: TRBV2
clone_size: -

cdr3_aa: ASGHSSGANVLT
v_call: TRBV12-5
clone_size: few

cdr3_aa: ASSQDRDRAGEAF
v_call: TRBV4-2
clone_size: -

cdr3_aa: ASSPGQGASQPQH
v_call: TRBV7-8
clone_size: -

cdr3_aa: ASSQGGHGTDTQY
v_call: TRBV4-1
clone_size: -

cdr3_aa: ASSWASGDTDTQY
v_call: TRBV7-8
clone_size: -

cdr3_aa: ASSPRTALAKNIQY
v_call: TRBV7-2
clone_size: -

cdr3_aa: ARGGSHSGNEQF
v_call: TRBV30
clone_size: -

cdr3_aa: ASSPAGGVRETQY
v_call: TRBV18
clone_size: once

cdr3_aa: AWNRGRNGYT
v_call: TRBV30
clone_size: few

cdr3_aa: SAPTGDYYNEQF
v_call: TRBV29-1
clone_size: -

cdr3_aa: AWTPTHTSGGAFNEQF
v_call: TRBV30
clone_size: few

cdr3_aa: ASSVGGYHQPQH
v_call: TRBV9
clone_size: -

cdr3_aa: AWSRDPQGGAF
v_call: TRBV30
clone_size: -

cdr3_aa: ASSFAPRTEAF
v_call: TRBV5-4
clone_size: once

cdr3_aa: ASSETPGVVKNIQY
v_call: TRBV2
clone_size: -

cdr3_aa: SVETRTGATPSGANVLT
v_call: TRBV29-1
clone_size: few

cdr3_aa: AWSHQGGQQY
v_call: TRBV30
clone_size: -

cdr3_aa: ASSQGQGGTEAF
v_call: TRBV13
clone_size: -

cdr3_aa: ASSQASGESQPQH
v_call: TRBV4-1
clone_size: -

cdr3_aa: ASSQEGGYTGELF
v_call: TRBV4-1
clone_size: once

cdr3_aa: ASSEGGARDQPQH
v_call: TRBV7-9
clone_size: -

cdr3_aa: ASFSGLAGSSDTQY
v_call: TRBV7-8
clone_size: many

cdr3_aa: ASSLGETLAGQY
v_call: TRBV7-6
clone_size: -

cdr3_aa: SVVTGSSNQPQH
v_call: TRBV29-1
clone_size: -

cdr3_aa: ASSPQGRSYNEQF
v_call: TRBV6-1
clone_size: -

cdr3_aa: SVEVKQNYGYT
v_call: TRBV29-1
clone_size: few

cdr3_aa: ASSPGTGQF
v_call: TRBV5-1
clone_size: once

cdr3_aa: SDLRTGRSRHTGELF
v_call: TRBV29-1
clone_size: few

cdr3_aa: ASSQDLGGRSYNSPLH
v_call: TRBV4-1
clone_size: once

cdr3_aa: AWSVRDRALFSNQPQH
v_call: TRBV30
clone_size: -

cdr3_aa: ASSPQVSDSPLH
v_call: TRBV7-2
clone_size: -

cdr3_aa: ASSPGQGYYGYT
v_call: TRBV27
clone_size: -

cdr3_aa: ASSFWGGRNEKLF
v_call: TRBV5-1
clone_size: -

cdr3_aa: ASSWGDGYT
v_call: TRBV6-6
clone_size: -

cdr3_aa: SVGREGTQY
v_call: TRBV29-1
clone_size: -

cdr3_aa: ASSLNLRENTIY
v_call: TRBV5-1
clone_size: -

cdr3_aa: ASSRGTAYEQY
v_call: TRBV18
clone_size: once

cdr3_aa: ASSLALGMNTEAF
v_call: TRBV5-1
clone_size: once

cdr3_aa: SVEFLNEQY
v_call: TRBV29-1
clone_size: -

cdr3_aa: AWSTGLNEQY
v_call: TRBV30
clone_size: -

cdr3_aa: ASSLSTFGAQH
v_call: TRBV27
clone_size: -

cdr3_aa: ASSWTGGDEQY
v_call: TRBV5-1
clone_size: -

cdr3_aa: ASGNREEQY
v_call: TRBV12-5
clone_size: -

cdr3_aa: ASSLYRVLDTRDTGELF
v_call: TRBV7-8
clone_size: -

cdr3_aa: ASSLDTGRTGELF
v_call: TRBV11-2
clone_size: few

cdr3_aa: ASSDAFADQETQY
v_call: TRBV2
clone_size: -

cdr3_aa: TSSQAQGPGNTDTQY
v_call: TRBV1
clone_size: -

cdr3_aa: ASSLVVRGAEQY
v_call: TRBV5-1
clone_size: -

cdr3_aa: SVVPDRNTEAF
v_call: TRBV29-1
clone_size: -

cdr3_aa: SVDRDSGVETQY
v_call: TRBV29-1
clone_size: -

cdr3_aa: AIRTSGEITEAF
v_call: TRBV10-3
clone_size: few